The 8 T cell receptor beta chains below come from one sample, sequenced in a study of HIV-infected patients and healthy controls. Each CDR3 protein gets one entry after TCRdb re-called the 5' RACE reads with MiXCR. The sample lists over 15,000 distinct CDR3 sequences; roughly 15% were seen once. The sequenced material came from CD8+ T cells from blood. All receptors come from a human donor in good health.

The CDR3 loop reads CASSLAANTEAFF. CDR3 nucleotides: TGTGCCAGCAGCTTAGCGGCTAACACTGAAGCTTTCTTT. The chain is built from TRBV7-9 and TRBJ1-1; no definite D call. CDR3 length: 13 amino acids. V was pared by 0 bases and J by 2 bases, with 4 bases between. Germline loops: CDR1 SEHNR, CDR2 FQNEAQ (reference sequence).

This clonotype was detected ten times or more. The J gene is TRBJ2-5, the V gene TRBV4-3; the match to TRBD2 covers 11 bases. Germline CDR1 LGHNA, CDR2 YSLEER. V was clipped by 1 base and J by 5 bases; unmatched bases: 3. This CDR3 contains 15 residues. The CDR3 region is CASSQGTSGWETQYF. CDR3 in DNA: TGCGCCAGCAGCCAAGGGACTAGCGGGTGGGAGACCCAGTACTTC.

The chain is built from TRBV4-3 and TRBJ2-7; D uncertain. The CDR3 contains 15 residues. The V end was cut by 0 bases, the J end by 3 bases, with 12 bases between. Germline assignment: CDR1 LGHNA and CDR2 YSLEER. The CDR3 nucleotides read TGCGCCAGCAGCCAAGATCGGGCAGAATACTACGAGCAGTACTTC. Translated: CASSQDRAEYYEQYF.

This clonotype was found a few times. This sequence joins TRBV13 and TRBJ2-3, with 9 nucleotides matching TRBD2. The CDR3 consists of 15 residues. CDR1 is PRHDT, CDR2 FYEKMQ, per germline (reference sequence). Unmatched junction bases numbered 7, after V lost 5 bases and J lost 4 bases. CDR3 protein: CASSRYSGSSDTQYF. CDR3 DNA sequence: TGTGCCAGCAGCCGTTATAGCGGGAGTTCAGATACGCAGTATTTT.

This chain links TRBV28 with TRBJ2-3, with TRBD1 matching over 7 bases. The ends lost 2 bases at V and 5 bases at J; junction bases unmatched: 7. Germline CDR1 reads MDHEN; CDR2 reads SYDVKM. CDR3 length: 15 amino acids. CDR3 residues: CASSLAAGGRDTQYF. CDR3 DNA: TGTGCCAGCAGTTTAGCTGCAGGGGGTAGAGATACGCAGTATTTT. Variable domain in full (rest from reference TRBV28 and TRBJ2-3): DVKVTQSSRYLVKRTGEKVFLECVQDMDHENMFWYRQDPGLGLRLIYFSYDVKMKEKGDIPEGYSVSREKKERFSLILESASTNQTSMYLCASSLAAGGRDTQYFGPGTRLTVL.

With regard to this clonotype: A much larger clone is a single base away; this may be a read error. DNA of the CDR3: TGTGCCAGCAGTTCCCTGAACGATGAGCAGTACTTC. It is translated as CASSSLNDEQYF. V gene TRBV6-2 or TRBV6-3 combines with J gene TRBJ2-7; D unresolved. CDR3 size: 12 residues. V was clipped by 4 bases and J by 7 bases, with 11 bases between them. The germline V gene encodes CDR1 MNHEY and CDR2 SVGEGT.

This clonotype was recorded many times. The chain couples TRBV29-1 to TRBJ2-2; unclear D gene. Looked up from germline, CDR1 is SQVTM and CDR2 is ANQGSEA. Trimming removed 3 bases from V and 7 bases from J, with 6 bases in between. The CDR3 contains 11 residues. CDR3 sequence reads: CSVDLSGELFF. CDR3 DNA: TGCAGCGTTGACTTGAGCGGGGAGCTGTTTTTT.

This clonotype was detected ten times or more. The rearrangement uses TRBV5-5 and TRBJ2-6, with D uncertain. The V and J ends lost 1 base and 0 bases respectively, with 5 bases between them. This CDR3 region has 15 residues. CDR1 is SGHKS and CDR2 is YYEKEE in the germline V gene (reference sequence). CDR3 region: CASSLPDSGANVLTF. In DNA form, the CDR3 reads TGTGCCAGCAGCTTGCCAGACTCTGGGGCCAACGTCCTGACTTTC.